At least ten counts were recorded for the clone carrying this TCR beta chain. Its antigen is unknown. The CDR3 contains 18 residues. Trimming at V came to 0 bases and at J to 5 bases, leaving 8 bases not matched to a gene. Per the germline V gene, CDR1 is SGHAT and CDR2 is FQDESV (reference sequence). The sample belongs to a study of T-cell reconstitution after alpha-beta-depleted transplantation in children. Findings and limits, study-wide: The study reportedly traced alpha-beta T cells about two months after transplant to several hundred expanded graft clones.

Preparation of the TCRbeta library was carried out with unique molecular identifiers. Using its own MiXCR run on the PCR reads, TCRdb lists one record per CDR3 protein. The data contain hundreds of thousands of distinct CDR3 sequences, roughly a tenth of them singletons. The sequenced sample was PBMCs, obtained before TCRalphabeta/CD19-depleted stem cell transplant. This sequence was found in a child less than two years old with acute myeloid leukemia, due to receive a stem cell transplant. V and J are TRBV11-1 and TRBJ2-5; TRBD2 agrees at 14 bases. CDR3 coding DNA: TGTGCCAGCAGCTTAGCCCCGGGACTAGCGGGAGTTGGGGAGACCCAGTACTTC. Protein sequence: CASSLAPGLAGVGETQYF.